These T cell receptor beta chains were read from a single sample in a study of blood T cell repertoires in COVID-19. Profiled with immunoSEQ multiplex PCR; TCRdb holds only in-frame clones, not every one. The sample lists 150,000 to 200,000 clones, just under 90% occurring once. The sample consisted of peripheral blood. The receptor set was obtained from a man younger than 35 with active or convalescent COVID-19. Each CDR3 is given with its conserved first and last residue. A D gene is named only where the DNA matches it firmly. The listing skips clone size in some rows; elsewhere it reads once, few, many or a size class.

j_gene: TRBJ2-3
v_gene: TRBV9
abundance: -
d_gene: -
len: 16
CDR3nt: TGTGCCAGCAGCGTCACCGCGCGTCGGACGGGGGATACGCAGTATTTT
CDR3aa: CASSVTARRTGDTQYF

j_gene: TRBJ2-7
v_gene: TRBV4-3
abundance: -
d_gene: -
len: 15
CDR3nt: TGCGCCAGCAGCCCCCGGGGGACGGGAGACTCCGAGCAGTACTTC
CDR3aa: CASSPRGTGDSEQYF

j_gene: TRBJ2-7
v_gene: TRBV11-3
abundance: -
d_gene: TRBD1
len: 15
CDR3nt: TGTGCCAGCAGCTTAAGGGGACAGGAGGTTGACGAGCAGTACTTC
CDR3aa: CASSLRGQEVDEQYF

j_gene: TRBJ2-5
v_gene: TRBV28
abundance: -
d_gene: TRBD1
len: 16
CDR3nt: TGTGCCAGCAGTTTATGGGCAGGGGGCGAAAGGGAGACCCAGTACTTC
CDR3aa: CASSLWAGGERETQYF

j_gene: TRBJ2-3
v_gene: TRBV11-3
abundance: -
d_gene: TRBD1
len: 18
CDR3nt: TGTGCCAGCAGCCAACGCCCCGGACAGGGGAGTGATATGGATACGCAGTATTTT
CDR3aa: CASSQRPGQGSDMDTQYF

j_gene: TRBJ1-1
v_gene: TRBV12-3/TRBV12-4
abundance: -
d_gene: -
len: 12
CDR3nt: TGTGCCAGCAGTTTAACTCAGGGTTTAGCTTTCTTT
CDR3aa: CASSLTQGLAFF

j_gene: TRBJ2-3
v_gene: TRBV2
abundance: -
d_gene: TRBD2
len: 17
CDR3nt: TGTGCCAGCAGCCTCGCCGGGACTAGCGGACGCACAGATACGCAGTATTTT
CDR3aa: CASSLAGTSGRTDTQYF

j_gene: TRBJ2-5
v_gene: TRBV3-1/TRBV3-2
abundance: -
d_gene: -
len: 14
CDR3nt: TGTGCCAGCAGCCACGGGGGTTCCCAAGAGACCCAGTACTTC
CDR3aa: CASSHGGSQETQYF

j_gene: TRBJ2-7
v_gene: TRBV7-9
abundance: -
d_gene: -
len: 15
CDR3nt: TGTGCCAGCAGCTTAGCGACAGAGAGCTCCTACGAGCAGTACTTC
CDR3aa: CASSLATESSYEQYF

j_gene: TRBJ1-6
v_gene: TRBV5-1
abundance: -
d_gene: TRBD1
len: 14
CDR3nt: TGCGCCAGCAGCCCTGACCAGGGGGCGTCACCCCTCCACTTT
CDR3aa: CASSPDQGASPLHF

j_gene: TRBJ2-7
v_gene: TRBV14
abundance: -
d_gene: -
len: 13
CDR3nt: TGTGCCAGCAGCCACCTGACGGAGTACGAGCAGTACTTC
CDR3aa: CASSHLTEYEQYF

j_gene: TRBJ1-1
v_gene: TRBV5-1
abundance: -
d_gene: -
len: 12
CDR3nt: TGCGCCAGCAGCTCCAGGGGCACTGAAGCTTTCTTT
CDR3aa: CASSSRGTEAFF

j_gene: TRBJ1-2
v_gene: TRBV2
abundance: -
d_gene: TRBD1
len: 12
CDR3nt: TGTGCCACGGGGACAGACCTCTATGGCTACACCTTC
CDR3aa: CATGTDLYGYTF

j_gene: TRBJ2-7
v_gene: TRBV11-2
abundance: -
d_gene: -
len: 14
CDR3nt: TGTGCCAGCAGCCCCAGTCCGGGTCCGGTCGAGCAGTACTTC
CDR3aa: CASSPSPGPVEQYF

j_gene: TRBJ2-1
v_gene: TRBV24-1
abundance: -
d_gene: -
len: 15
CDR3nt: TGTGCCACCGATAGCAGCGGTTTCCAATTCAATGAGCAGTTCTTC
CDR3aa: CATDSSGFQFNEQFF

j_gene: TRBJ2-7
v_gene: TRBV5-4
abundance: -
d_gene: TRBD1
len: 16
CDR3nt: TGTGCCAGCAGCTTGCCTCGACAGGGGGGTTTTTACGAGCAGTACTTC
CDR3aa: CASSLPRQGGFYEQYF

j_gene: TRBJ1-2
v_gene: TRBV2
abundance: -
d_gene: TRBD1
len: 14
CDR3nt: TGTGCCAGCTCCTGGACAGGGTTGGGGAATGGCTACACCTTC
CDR3aa: CASSWTGLGNGYTF

j_gene: TRBJ1-5
v_gene: TRBV2
abundance: -
d_gene: TRBD1
len: 17
CDR3nt: TGTGCCAGCAGTGGGGCCAGGGGGCAGATAGAAAATCAGCCCCAGCATTTT
CDR3aa: CASSGARGQIENQPQHF

j_gene: TRBJ1-3
v_gene: TRBV2
abundance: -
d_gene: -
len: 12
CDR3nt: TGTGCCAGCAGTGATCAGGGAAACACCATATATTTT
CDR3aa: CASSDQGNTIYF

j_gene: TRBJ2-7
v_gene: TRBV5-1
abundance: -
d_gene: TRBD2
len: 16
CDR3nt: TGCGCCAGCAGCTTGGGGACTAGCGGGACAAATTACGAGCAGTACTTC
CDR3aa: CASSLGTSGTNYEQYF

j_gene: TRBJ2-5
v_gene: TRBV4-2
abundance: -
d_gene: -
len: 17
CDR3nt: TGTGCCAGCAGCCGCGGGACGGACCGAAAGTACCAAGAGACCCAGTACTTC
CDR3aa: CASSRGTDRKYQETQYF

j_gene: TRBJ1-1
v_gene: TRBV24-1
abundance: once
d_gene: -
len: 15
CDR3nt: TGTGCCACCAGTGATTCCGGCAGGGCCAACCCTGAAGCTTTCTTT
CDR3aa: CATSDSGRANPEAFF

j_gene: TRBJ1-6
v_gene: TRBV5-4
abundance: once
d_gene: -
len: 17
CDR3nt: TGTGCCAGCAGCCTCTTTCACGGGGGAGAGGGTAATTCACCCCTCCACTTT
CDR3aa: CASSLFHGGEGNSPLHF

j_gene: TRBJ1-4
v_gene: TRBV11-3
abundance: -
d_gene: TRBD1
len: 15
CDR3nt: TGTGCCAGCACCACAATTAGGGGGCTATGGGAAAAACTGTTTTTT
CDR3aa: CASTTIRGLWEKLFF

j_gene: TRBJ2-3
v_gene: TRBV5-1
abundance: -
d_gene: -
len: 14
CDR3nt: TGCGCCAGCAGCTTGGCCGGTAGCACAGATACGCAGTATTTT
CDR3aa: CASSLAGSTDTQYF

j_gene: TRBJ2-2
v_gene: TRBV18
abundance: -
d_gene: -
len: 16
CDR3nt: TGTGCCAGCTCACCGCCAGGGATATCGAACACCGGGGAGCTGTTTTTT
CDR3aa: CASSPPGISNTGELFF

j_gene: TRBJ2-1
v_gene: TRBV5-4
abundance: -
d_gene: TRBD2
len: 14
CDR3nt: TGTGCCAGCAGCTTGTCTAGCGGGGCTAATGAGCAGTTCTTC
CDR3aa: CASSLSSGANEQFF

j_gene: TRBJ1-2
v_gene: TRBV21-1
abundance: -
d_gene: -
len: 14
CDR3nt: TGTGCCAGCAGCCCACGGACAGTAAACTATGGCTACACCTTC
CDR3aa: CASSPRTVNYGYTF

j_gene: TRBJ2-7
v_gene: TRBV12-3/TRBV12-4
abundance: once
d_gene: -
len: 13
CDR3nt: TGTGCCAGCAGTGCGGGAAGCTCCTACGAGCAGTACTTC
CDR3aa: CASSAGSSYEQYF

j_gene: TRBJ2-1
v_gene: TRBV28
abundance: -
d_gene: -
len: 13
CDR3nt: TGTGCCAGCAGTACCCCGGGGAGGCGTGAGCAGTTCTTC
CDR3aa: CASSTPGRREQFF

j_gene: TRBJ1-1
v_gene: TRBV7-6
abundance: -
d_gene: -
len: 15
CDR3nt: TGTGCCAGCAGCCCCCCGGGGGGGGCGACCACTGAAGCTTTCTTT
CDR3aa: CASSPPGGATTEAFF

j_gene: TRBJ1-5
v_gene: TRBV18
abundance: -
d_gene: TRBD1
len: 16
CDR3nt: TGTGCCAGCTCACCACAGGAGGGGGCTAGAGAACAGCCCCAGCATTTT
CDR3aa: CASSPQEGAREQPQHF

j_gene: TRBJ1-1
v_gene: TRBV6-2/TRBV6-3
abundance: -
d_gene: -
len: 12
CDR3nt: TGTGCCAGCAGTCCCCGTCTGACTGAAGCTTTCTTT
CDR3aa: CASSPRLTEAFF

j_gene: TRBJ2-1
v_gene: TRBV21-1
abundance: -
d_gene: -
len: 16
CDR3nt: TGTGCCAGCAGCAAAAACCGGCGGGGATCCTACAATGAGCAGTTCTTC
CDR3aa: CASSKNRRGSYNEQFF

j_gene: TRBJ1-6
v_gene: TRBV5-4
abundance: -
d_gene: TRBD1
len: 16
CDR3nt: TGTGCCAGCAGCTCTTTACCCGGGACAGATAATTCACCCCTCCACTTT
CDR3aa: CASSSLPGTDNSPLHF

j_gene: TRBJ1-5
v_gene: TRBV9
abundance: many
d_gene: -
len: 15
CDR3nt: TGTGCCAGCAGTGTAAGCGGACAGCCCCGGCAGCCCCAGCATTTT
CDR3aa: CASSVSGQPRQPQHF

j_gene: TRBJ1-2
v_gene: TRBV6-1
abundance: -
d_gene: -
len: 15
CDR3nt: TGTGCCAGCAGTGAAGGGGCAGGTCCTATCTCCGGCTACACCTTC
CDR3aa: CASSEGAGPISGYTF

j_gene: TRBJ2-1
v_gene: TRBV6-2/TRBV6-3
abundance: -
d_gene: TRBD2
len: 18
CDR3nt: TGTGCCAGCAGCAAGCCGGGACTAGCGGGACTTTCCTACAATGAGCAGTTCTTC
CDR3aa: CASSKPGLAGLSYNEQFF

j_gene: TRBJ2-1
v_gene: TRBV30
abundance: -
d_gene: TRBD2
len: 15
CDR3nt: TGTGCCTGGAGTGCGGGACTAGCGGTGACCAATGAGCAGTTCTTC
CDR3aa: CAWSAGLAVTNEQFF

j_gene: TRBJ2-3
v_gene: TRBV10-3
abundance: -
d_gene: TRBD2
len: 14
CDR3nt: TGTGCCATCAGCGGGACTACAGACTCACATACGCAGTATTTT
CDR3aa: CAISGTTDSHTQYF

j_gene: TRBJ2-5
v_gene: TRBV4-3
abundance: once
d_gene: -
len: 17
CDR3nt: TGCGCCAGCAGCCTTTCTGGCGGGGTATTGGGTCAAGAGACCCAGTACTTC
CDR3aa: CASSLSGGVLGQETQYF

j_gene: TRBJ1-3
v_gene: TRBV29-1
abundance: -
d_gene: -
len: 13
CDR3nt: TGCAGCGTGCAGAAGAACTCTGGAAACACCATATATTTT
CDR3aa: CSVQKNSGNTIYF

j_gene: TRBJ1-1
v_gene: TRBV5-1
abundance: -
d_gene: TRBD1
len: 13
CDR3nt: TGCGCCAGCAGCTTCACAGGGGTTAGTGAAGCTTTCTTT
CDR3aa: CASSFTGVSEAFF

j_gene: TRBJ1-4
v_gene: TRBV6-1
abundance: -
d_gene: TRBD1
len: 18
CDR3nt: TGTGCCAGCAGGGAAAACCGCTACAGGGGATTTGATGAGGGAAAACTGTTTTTT
CDR3aa: CASRENRYRGFDEGKLFF

j_gene: TRBJ1-4
v_gene: TRBV29-1
abundance: -
d_gene: -
len: 15
CDR3nt: TGCAGCGTTGGGAGTCCCTACGGAACTAATGAAAAACTGTTTTTT
CDR3aa: CSVGSPYGTNEKLFF

j_gene: TRBJ1-1
v_gene: TRBV28
abundance: once
d_gene: -
len: 13
CDR3nt: TGTGCCAGCAGAGCCGGTGCGAACACTGAAGCTTTCTTT
CDR3aa: CASRAGANTEAFF

j_gene: TRBJ1-1
v_gene: TRBV10-3
abundance: once
d_gene: -
len: 12
CDR3nt: TGTGCCATCAGTGAGATCGGGACTGAAGCTTTCTTT
CDR3aa: CAISEIGTEAFF

j_gene: TRBJ1-2
v_gene: TRBV28
abundance: few
d_gene: TRBD1
len: 13
CDR3nt: TGTGCCAGCAGTCCTGGACAGGTGAGGGGCTACACCTTC
CDR3aa: CASSPGQVRGYTF

j_gene: TRBJ1-1
v_gene: TRBV11-3
abundance: -
d_gene: -
len: 14
CDR3nt: TGTGCCAGCAGCGGAGACACGGGGACACGTGAAGCTTTCTTT
CDR3aa: CASSGDTGTREAFF

j_gene: TRBJ2-7
v_gene: TRBV11-3
abundance: -
d_gene: TRBD1
len: 14
CDR3nt: TGTGCCAGCAGCCCCCGGACAGGCCGCTACGAGCAGTACTTC
CDR3aa: CASSPRTGRYEQYF

j_gene: TRBJ1-3
v_gene: TRBV12-5
abundance: -
d_gene: -
len: 13
CDR3nt: TGTGCTAGTCAGGACTTCTCTGGAAACACCATATATTTT
CDR3aa: CASQDFSGNTIYF

j_gene: TRBJ1-2
v_gene: TRBV3-1/TRBV3-2
abundance: -
d_gene: TRBD1
len: 13
CDR3nt: TGTGCCAGCAGCGACAGGGGATACTATGGCTACACCTTC
CDR3aa: CASSDRGYYGYTF

j_gene: TRBJ2-1
v_gene: TRBV6-5
abundance: -
d_gene: TRBD1
len: 14
CDR3nt: TGTGCCAGCAGATCCGTCGACAGGGCCAATGAGCAGTTCTTC
CDR3aa: CASRSVDRANEQFF